Reported below is one T cell receptor (beta chain). The study counted Cohort 3 donors as recovered given two negative PCRs, clearance, or symptom resolution. The data belong to a study of blood T cell repertoires in COVID-19. The junction had 9 bases not matched to a gene; V was cut back by 1 base and J by 9 bases. The germline gives CDR1 MNHEY, CDR2 SMNVEV (reference sequence). This CDR3 has 15 amino acids. In the source study's methods: Researchers report that nucleated cell counts were estimated from reference gene primer amplification. TCRdb keeps only in-frame clones here, not all; method: immunoSEQ multiplex PCR. For V, J and clone size, that table is used; D and trimming come from the DNA. There are about 250,000 clones in the sample; about 87% occur only once, and under 3.5% lies in the top ten.

The V and J genes are TRBV27 and TRBJ2-1; the match to TRBD2 covers 7 bases. The specimen sequenced was PBMCs or T cells enriched from blood (not recorded which). The clonotype comes from a woman aged 45-65 years who had recovered from COVID-19. The DNA of the CDR3 is TGTGCCAGCAGTTTATTGCCTAGCGGTAGTCGTGAGCAGTTCTTC. Translation gives CASSLLPSGSREQFF.